This T cell receptor beta chain came from a study of cytomegalovirus exposure and HLA in healthy donors. Turning to the study itself: Earlier findings included roughly 120 million unique TCR beta sequences obtained from 150 million to 200 million T cells. General study findings and limits: A later analysis linked a missense DCLRE1C variant to TCR beta V- and J-gene trimming. The authors enumerated around 150 TCR beta chains as linked to cytomegalovirus.

This clone was counted a few times. Its target is unknown. A multiplex PCR was run with 60 Vbeta primers and 13 Jbeta primers. Here immunoSEQ multiplex PCR was the method, and the copy in TCRdb shows in-frame clones only, minus some. Among approximately 100,000 clones listed, about 79% were seen once. The CDR3 covers 13 residues. Per germline, CDR1 LNHDA and CDR2 SQIVND (reference sequence). V shed 7 bases and J shed 8 bases, with 17 bases lying between them. V gene TRBV19 combines with J gene TRBJ1-2; D perhaps matches TRBD1 (5 bases). The sample taken for sequencing was PBMCs. The source of this sequence is a man aged 45-65 years in good health and CMV-seropositive. CDR3 amino acids: CASKIGAWEGYTF. The DNA of the CDR3 is TGTGCCAGTAAGATTGGGGCCTGGGAAGGCTACACCTTC.